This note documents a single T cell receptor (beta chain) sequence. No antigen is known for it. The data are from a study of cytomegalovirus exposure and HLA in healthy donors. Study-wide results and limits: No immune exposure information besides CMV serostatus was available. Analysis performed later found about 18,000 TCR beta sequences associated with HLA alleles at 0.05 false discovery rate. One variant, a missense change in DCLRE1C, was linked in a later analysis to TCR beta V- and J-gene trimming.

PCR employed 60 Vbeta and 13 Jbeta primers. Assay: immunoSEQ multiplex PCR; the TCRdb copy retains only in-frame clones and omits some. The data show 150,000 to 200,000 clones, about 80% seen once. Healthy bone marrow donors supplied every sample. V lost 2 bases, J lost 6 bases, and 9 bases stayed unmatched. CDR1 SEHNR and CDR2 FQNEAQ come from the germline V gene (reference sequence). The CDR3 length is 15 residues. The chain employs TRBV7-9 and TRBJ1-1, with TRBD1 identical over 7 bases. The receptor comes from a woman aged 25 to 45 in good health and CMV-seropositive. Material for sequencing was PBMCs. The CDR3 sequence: CASSLTAGGRSEAFF. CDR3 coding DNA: TGTGCCAGCAGCTTAACCGCAGGGGGGAGGTCTGAAGCTTTCTTT.